A selection of T cell receptor beta chains follows, all from one sample in a study of regulatory T cells in long-lasting Graves disease. TCRdb re-derived calls from the multiplex PCR reads in MiXCR, one entry per CDR3 protein. The top ten clones hold approximately 27% of a sample with approximately 350,000 distinct CDR3 sequences, roughly 25% of them seen once. The sample consisted of peripheral blood mononuclear cells (PBMCs), taken when the disease was refractory, from a patient treated with antithyroid drugs. The receptors shown here come from a middle-aged woman with Graves disease. Both conserved end residues are part of each CDR3. D genes are given only for firm matches. A row's size may be missing; if present it is once, few, many or a size class.

>TRBV2|TRBJ2-7|many|-
CASQKGDSYEQYF
TGTGCCAGCCAGAAGGGGGACTCCTACGAGCAGTACTTC
>TRBV19|TRBJ2-4|-|-
CASSTLEGGKNIQYF
TGTGCCAGTAGTACCCTTGAGGGGGGCAAAAACATTCAGTACTTC
>TRBV11-2|TRBJ1-3|few|-
CASSPSGLSGNTIYF
TGTGCCAGCAGCCCCTCGGGCTTGAGTGGAAACACCATATATTTT
>TRBV11-2|TRBJ1-3|-|-
CASSLDNIGGSGNTIYF
TGTGCCAGCAGCTTAGATAATATTGGGGGTTCTGGAAACACCATATATTTT
>TRBV9|TRBJ1-5|few|-
CASSVGANQPQHF
TGTGCCAGCAGCGTCGGGGCTAATCAGCCCCAGCATTTT
>TRBV19|TRBJ1-5|-|TRBD1
CASSSLGQGAAQPQHF
TGTGCCAGTAGTTCGCTAGGACAGGGGGCCGCCCAGCCCCAGCATTTT
>TRBV11-2|TRBJ1-3|-|-
CASSFRRGAGNTIYF
TGTGCCAGCAGCTTCCGGCGTGGAGCTGGAAACACCATATATTTT
>TRBV20-1|TRBJ2-2|-|TRBD1
CSARRDRAIHPGELFF
TGCAGTGCTAGGCGGGACAGGGCTATCCACCCCGGGGAGCTGTTTTTT
>TRBV11-2|TRBJ2-5|many|-
CASSTTGGETQYF
TGTGCCAGCAGCACGACAGGCGGGGAGACCCAGTACTTC
>TRBV11-2|TRBJ2-7|many|TRBD1
CASSPGTGDVYEQYF
TGTGCCAGCAGCCCCGGGACAGGGGACGTCTACGAGCAGTACTTC
>TRBV6-2/TRBV6-3|TRBJ2-6|-|-
CASGTGANVLTF
TGTGCCAGTGGAACGGGGGCCAACGTCCTGACTTTC
>TRBV12-3/TRBV12-4|TRBJ2-5|many|-
CASTQVGLQETQYF
TGTGCCAGCACCCAAGTGGGACTCCAAGAGACCCAGTACTTC
>TRBV11-2|TRBJ2-7|many|-
CASSRVGGRYEQYF
TGTGCCAGCAGTAGGGTTGGGGGTAGGTACGAGCAGTACTTC
>TRBV12-3/TRBV12-4|TRBJ1-3|many|-
CASRDSSGNTIYF
TGTGCCAGCAGGGACAGCTCTGGAAACACCATATATTTT
>TRBV28|TRBJ2-5|many|-
CASSLRGGGYQETQYF
TGTGCCAGCAGTTTAAGGGGTGGAGGGTACCAAGAGACCCAGTACTTC
>TRBV11-2|TRBJ2-7|many|-
CASSRSGTSILYEQYF
TGTGCCAGCAGCCGATCCGGGACCTCAATCCTCTACGAGCAGTACTTC
>TRBV28|TRBJ1-5|-|TRBD1
CASSFPGQVPRGNQPQHF
TGTGCCAGCAGTTTTCCTGGACAGGTCCCGCGGGGCAATCAGCCCCAGCATTTT
>TRBV20-1|TRBJ1-1|many|-
CSARVGNTEAFF
TGCAGTGCTAGGGTAGGGAACACTGAAGCTTTCTTT
>TRBV6-2/TRBV6-3|TRBJ2-7|few|-
CASSYSAGSYEQYF
TGTGCCAGCAGTTACTCGGCCGGATCCTACGAGCAGTACTTC